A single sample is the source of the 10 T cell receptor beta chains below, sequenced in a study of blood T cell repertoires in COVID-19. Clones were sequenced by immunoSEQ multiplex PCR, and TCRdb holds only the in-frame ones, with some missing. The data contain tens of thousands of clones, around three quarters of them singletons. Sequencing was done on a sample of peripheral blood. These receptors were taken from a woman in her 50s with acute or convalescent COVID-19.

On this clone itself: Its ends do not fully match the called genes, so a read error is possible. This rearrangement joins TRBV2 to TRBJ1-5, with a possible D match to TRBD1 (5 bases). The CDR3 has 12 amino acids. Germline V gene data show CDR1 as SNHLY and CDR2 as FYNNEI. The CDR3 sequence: CASTQAGGHLNF. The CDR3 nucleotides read TGTGCCAGCACCCAAGCCGGGGGTCACCTGAATTTT.

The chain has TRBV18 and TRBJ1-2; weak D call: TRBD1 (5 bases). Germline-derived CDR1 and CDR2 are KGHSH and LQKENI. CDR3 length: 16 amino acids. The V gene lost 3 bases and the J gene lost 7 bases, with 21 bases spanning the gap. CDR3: CASSPLRGLEQFGYTF. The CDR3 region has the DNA TGTGCCAGCTCACCGCTACGGGGGTTGGAGCAATTTGGCTACACCTTC.

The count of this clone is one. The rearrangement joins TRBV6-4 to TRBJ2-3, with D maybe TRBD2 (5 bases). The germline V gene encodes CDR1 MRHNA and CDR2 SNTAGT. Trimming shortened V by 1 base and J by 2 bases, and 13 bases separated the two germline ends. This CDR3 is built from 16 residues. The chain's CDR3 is CASSDLPGSTTDTQYF. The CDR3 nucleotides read TGTGCCAGCAGTGACTTACCGGGGTCAACCACAGATACGCAGTATTTT.

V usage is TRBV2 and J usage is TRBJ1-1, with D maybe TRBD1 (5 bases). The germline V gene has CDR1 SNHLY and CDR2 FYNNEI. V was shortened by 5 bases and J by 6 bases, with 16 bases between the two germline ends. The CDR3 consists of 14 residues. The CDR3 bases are TGTGCCAGCAGTCCTGGGGCCTGGGGTGCTGAAGCTTTCTTT. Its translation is CASSPGAWGAEAFF.

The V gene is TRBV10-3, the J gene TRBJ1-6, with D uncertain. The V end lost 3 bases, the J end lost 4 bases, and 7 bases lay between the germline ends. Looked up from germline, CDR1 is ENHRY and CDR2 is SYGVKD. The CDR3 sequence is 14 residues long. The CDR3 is CAISEQMYNSPLHF. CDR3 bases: TGTGCCATCAGTGAACAGATGTATAATTCACCCCTCCACTTT.

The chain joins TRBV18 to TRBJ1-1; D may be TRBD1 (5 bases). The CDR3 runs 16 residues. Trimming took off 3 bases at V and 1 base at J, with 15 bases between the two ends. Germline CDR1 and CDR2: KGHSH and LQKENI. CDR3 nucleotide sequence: TGTGCCAGCTCACCCAGGGTCCTCTTGGGGAACACTGAAGCTTTCTTT. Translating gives CASSPRVLLGNTEAFF.

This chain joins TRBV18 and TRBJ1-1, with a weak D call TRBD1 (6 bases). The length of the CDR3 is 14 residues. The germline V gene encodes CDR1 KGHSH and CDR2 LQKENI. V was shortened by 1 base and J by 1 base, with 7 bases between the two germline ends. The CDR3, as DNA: TGTGCCAGCTCACCACTGACAGGGAACACTGAAGCTTTCTTT. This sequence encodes CASSPLTGNTEAFF.

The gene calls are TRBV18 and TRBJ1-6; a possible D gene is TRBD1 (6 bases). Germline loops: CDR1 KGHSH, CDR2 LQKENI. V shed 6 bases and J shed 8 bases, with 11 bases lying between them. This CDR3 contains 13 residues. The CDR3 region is CASSVQGDSPLHF. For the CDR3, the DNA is TGTGCCAGCTCGGTACAGGGCGATTCACCCCTCCACTTT. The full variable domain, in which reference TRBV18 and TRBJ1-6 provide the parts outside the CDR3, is NAGVMQNPRHLVRRRGQEARLRCSPMKGHSHVYWYRQLPEEGLKFMVYLQKENIIDESGMPKERFSAEFPKEGPSILRIQQVVRGDSAAYFCASSVQGDSPLHFGNGTRLTVT.

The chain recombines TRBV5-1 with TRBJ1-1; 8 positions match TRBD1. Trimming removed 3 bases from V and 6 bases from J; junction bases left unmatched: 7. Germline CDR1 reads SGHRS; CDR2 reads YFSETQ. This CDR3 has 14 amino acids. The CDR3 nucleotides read TGCGCCAGCAGCTGGGGAGACAGGGGCCCTGAAGCTTTCTTT. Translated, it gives CASSWGDRGPEAFF.

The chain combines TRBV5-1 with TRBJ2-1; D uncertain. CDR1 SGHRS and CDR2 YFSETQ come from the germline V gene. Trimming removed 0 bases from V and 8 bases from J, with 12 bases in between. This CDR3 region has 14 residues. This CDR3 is CASSLGGSSYEQFF. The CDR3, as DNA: TGCGCCAGCAGCTTGGGAGGCAGTTCATATGAGCAGTTCTTC.